There are a few counts of the clone carrying this TCR beta chain. As yet, its antigen is unknown. The record originates from a study of beta chain features in type 1 diabetes. Background on the study: Analysis included more than 90 million sorted cells drawn from all samples.

Whole-study results and caveats: Diminished insertions and augmented deletions at VDJ junctions characterized type 1 diabetes patients.

Since all of the isolated RNA was reverse transcribed, expressed TCRB transcripts were what got sequenced. Clones were read by immunoSEQ multiplex PCR, and TCRdb kept only the in-frame ones, dropping some. The table lists 140,000 or so clones, 9.2% of them singletons. The CDR3 sequence is 16 residues long. Trimming removed 4 bases from V and 7 bases from J; junction bases left unmatched: 10. Germline V gene sequence: CDR1 SGHRS, CDR2 YFSETQ. The chain employs TRBV5-1 and TRBJ2-3; TRBD2 matches 12 bases. Sequences were obtained from central memory CD4+ T cells from blood. The sequence derives from a man between 18 and 29 years old in good health. CDR3 protein: CASSLSLAGGRNTQYF. The DNA for the CDR3 is TGCGCCAGCAGCCTATCTCTAGCGGGGGGGCGAAATACGCAGTATTTT. Filled out from reference TRBV5-1 and TRBJ2-3, the complete variable domain reads KAGVTQTPRYLIKTRGQQVTLSCSPISGHRSVSWYQQTPGQGLQFLFEYFSETQRNKGNFPGRFSGRQFSNSRSEMNVSTLELGDSALYLCASSLSLAGGRNTQYFGPGTRLTVL.